Each of the 28 T cell receptor beta chains below was sequenced from the same sample in a study of blood T cells in healthy people across ages (dated by TCRdb to between 2014 and 2017). Libraries were prepared through 5' RACE. These reads were obtained on an Illumina HiSeq 2500. A second PCR of roughly 7 to 11 cycles was performed with a sample-barcoded 5' primer and a J-beta primer mix. TCRdb reworked the public reads: Q25 trimming with fastp, MiXCR clone assembly, productive beta chains retained. Rows are combined by CDR3 protein, so each entry shows the most common genes and DNA. Across this sample there are about 1.4 million distinct CDR3 sequences, with 55% to 75% seen only once. The top ten clones comprise 6.5% to 8% of the sample. The sample comprised blood. The receptors stem from a young man in good health.

This clonotype was detected only a few times. The chain carries TRBV4-1 and TRBJ2-7; D may match TRBD1 or TRBD2 (5 bases each). Germline V gene lookup returns CDR1 MGHRA and CDR2 YSYEKL. The CDR3 extends over 17 amino acids. Trimming shortened V by 0 bases and J by 3 bases, and 18 bases separated the two germline ends. The CDR3 region is CASSQEPAGSDYYEQYF. The CDR3 region has the DNA TGCGCCAGCAGCCAAGAGCCTGCAGGGTCTGACTACTACGAGCAGTACTTC.

V usage is TRBV3-1 and J usage is TRBJ2-7; D perhaps matches TRBD1 (7 bases). Germline values: CDR1 LGHDT, CDR2 YNNKEL (reference sequence). The CDR3 contains 12 residues. V lost 8 bases, J lost 7 bases, and 15 bases lay in between. CDR3 DNA: TGTGCCAGCGGATGCAGGGGGGTGGAGCAGTACTTC. Translated, it gives CASGCRGVEQYF.

J is TRBJ2-1 and V is TRBV7-2; D unclear. The length of the CDR3 is 13 residues. V lost 2 bases and J lost 12, with 14 bases in between. The germline CDR1 and CDR2 sequences are SGHTA and FQGNSA. This chain's CDR3 is CASSLSASNSQFF. Written as DNA, the CDR3 is TGTGCCAGCAGCTTATCAGCGTCGAACTCGCAGTTCTTC.

V is TRBV7-9 and J is TRBJ1-2; TRBD1 agrees at 9 bases. Unmatched junction bases numbered 14, after V lost 5 bases and J lost 4 bases. CDR1 is SEHNR, CDR2 FQNEAQ, per germline (reference sequence). This CDR3 comprises 17 residues. For the CDR3, the DNA is TGTGCCAGCAGCACTACCGTCCGGGACAGGGAGTCCTATGGCTACACCTTC. Translated, it gives CASSTTVRDRESYGYTF.

The rearrangement joins TRBV7-9 to TRBJ2-3; 11 bases fit TRBD2. With V trimmed by 3 bases and J by 0 bases, 8 bases remained unmatched. The CDR3 sequence is 18 residues long. Per the germline V gene, CDR1 is SEHNR and CDR2 is FQNEAQ (reference sequence). The CDR3 sequence: CASSFHGTSGRSTDTQYF. CDR3 DNA: TGTGCCAGCAGCTTCCACGGGACTAGCGGAAGAAGCACAGATACGCAGTATTTT.

The chain recombines TRBV4-2 with TRBJ2-7; D ambiguous. Germline V gives CDR1 LGHNA, CDR2 YNFKEQ. The CDR3 totals 13 residues. V was clipped by 1 base and J by 5 bases, with 9 bases between them. CDR3 residues: CASSQGEVNEQYF. In DNA form, the CDR3 reads TGTGCCAGCAGCCAAGGAGAAGTAAACGAGCAGTACTTC.

This clonotype has a single count. V gene TRBV7-2 combines with J gene TRBJ1-6; no clear D gene. V gave up 3 bases and J gave up 9 bases, with 15 bases separating them. Germline V gene data show CDR1 as SGHTA and CDR2 as FQGNSA. The CDR3 is made up of 15 amino acids. The CDR3 DNA sequence: TGTGCCAGCAGCTTGGAACCCTATCGGGGTTCACCCCTCCACTTT. Its translation is CASSLEPYRGSPLHF.

This clonotype came up a few times. This chain joins TRBV28 and TRBJ2-7, with TRBD1 as a possible D gene (5 bases). Germline CDR1 is MDHEN and CDR2 is SYDVKM. The CDR3 is 11 amino acids. Deletions cut 6 bases from V and 4 bases from J, with 7 bases between. This CDR3 is CASRKGYEQYF. DNA for the CDR3: TGTGCCAGCAGAAAGGGGTACGAGCAGTACTTC.

The chain joins TRBV29-1 to TRBJ2-7; D is perhaps TRBD2 (5 bases). The J call is in doubt because the DNA end fits TRBJ2-4 better. The germline gives CDR1 SQVTM, CDR2 ANQGSEA. The CDR3 has 15 residues. Here the CDR3 DNA reads TGCAGCGTTGAGCATCATAGAGGTTCGGGATACATTCAGTACTTC. This gives the protein CSVEHHRGSGYIQYF.

The J gene is TRBJ2-3, the V gene TRBV20-1; 7 bases fit TRBD2. The junction had 15 bases not matched to a gene; V was cut back by 6 bases and J by 3 bases. Germline assignment: CDR1 DFQATT and CDR2 SNEGSKA (reference sequence). This CDR3 has 16 residues. In DNA, the CDR3 is TGCAGTGCGTCCTCGAACCGGGACTACACGACAGATACGCAGTATTTT. Protein product: CSASSNRDYTTDTQYF.

V usage is TRBV7-2 and J usage is TRBJ1-2, with D maybe TRBD1 (5 bases). Germline values: CDR1 SGHTA, CDR2 FQGNSA. The CDR3 covers 13 residues. The ends were cut back, 0 bases at V and 6 bases at J, with 8 bases in the middle. CDR3 loop: CASSLALDNGYTF. The DNA of the CDR3 is TGTGCCAGCAGCTTAGCTTTGGACAATGGCTACACCTTC.

This clonotype was found a few times. The V gene is TRBV6-1, the J gene TRBJ1-2; 10 bases are shared with TRBD1. The CDR3 sequence is 17 residues long. The J segment lost 8 bases and the V segment lost 0 bases, leaving 12 bases of the junction unmatched. Germline V gene data show CDR1 as MNHNS and CDR2 as SASEGT. The CDR3 is CASSEAWGQGPLEGYTF. The CDR3 bases are TGTGCCAGCAGTGAAGCCTGGGGACAGGGGCCGCTTGAAGGCTACACCTTC.

This clonotype was seen more than once but under ten times. The rearrangement uses TRBV20-1 and TRBJ2-1; 10 bases agree with TRBD2. Germline CDR1 DFQATT, CDR2 SNEGSKA (reference sequence). V shed 3 bases and J 3 bases; nucleotides not matched to a gene: 8. The CDR3 has 16 residues. The CDR3 is CSARPRSGGGYNEQFF. Here the CDR3 DNA reads TGCAGTGCTAGGCCCCGAAGCGGGGGGGGCTACAATGAGCAGTTCTTC.

J is TRBJ1-2 and V is TRBV6-5; D perhaps matches TRBD1 (6 bases). Germline V gene sequence: CDR1 MNHEY, CDR2 SVGAGI. V was cut by 3 bases and J by 6 bases, with 14 bases left in between. The CDR3 runs 14 residues. CDR3 DNA sequence: TGTGCCAGCAGTTATGGGGGCGGGAGAGATGGCTACACCTTC. As protein: CASSYGGGRDGYTF.

Many counts were recorded for this clonotype. The CDR3 DNA sequence: TGTGCCAGCAGCTTAGAATGGGGGCGAGGCACTGAAGCTTTCTTT. Translating gives CASSLEWGRGTEAFF. The J gene is TRBJ1-1, the V gene TRBV7-2; weak D call: TRBD1 (6 bases). In germline, CDR1 is SGHTA, CDR2 FQGNSA. This CDR3 region has 15 residues. V gave up 1 base and J gave up 4 bases, with 13 bases separating them.

The chain recombines TRBV4-1 with TRBJ1-2; D ambiguous. V dropped 4 bases and J dropped 4 bases, with 13 bases sitting between them. Germline loops: CDR1 MGHRA, CDR2 YSYEKL. CDR3 length: 14 amino acids. The CDR3 region is CASSPVTELYGYTF. The CDR3 DNA is TGCGCCAGCAGCCCCGTGACCGAGCTCTATGGCTACACCTTC.

This clonotype was counted between two and nine times. The chain is built from TRBV24-1 and TRBJ2-1; D might be TRBD1 or TRBD2, each matching 5 bases. CDR1 KGHDR and CDR2 SFDVKD come from the germline V gene. The germline V and J ends were trimmed by 1 base and 6 bases, with 9 bases remaining between them. The CDR3 has 14 amino acids. The CDR3: CATSDLPGTNEQFF. CDR3 DNA: TGTGCCACCAGTGATTTACCAGGGACCAATGAGCAGTTCTTC.

The chain combines TRBV14 with TRBJ1-1, with D hard to call. The CDR3 runs to 12 residues. Trimming left V 4 bases short and J 8 bases short, with 11 bases between. Germline V lookup: CDR1 SGHDN, CDR2 FVKESK. The CDR3 DNA reads as TGTGCCAGCAGCCCCCTAAGCGGAGAAGCTTTCTTT. Protein: CASSPLSGEAFF. Variable domain in full (rest from reference TRBV14 and TRBJ1-1): EAGVTQFPSHSVIEKGQTVTLRCDPISGHDNLYWYRRVMGKEIKFLLHFVKESKQDESGMPNNRFLAERTGGTYSTLKVQPAELEDSGVYFCASSPLSGEAFFGQGTRLTVV.

This clonotype appeared a single time. The CDR3 loop reads CASTRMNTEAFF. The CDR3, as DNA: TGTGCCAGCACCCGGATGAACACTGAAGCTTTCTTT. The V and J genes are TRBV6-1 and TRBJ1-1; D unresolved. V lost 7 bases and J lost 0, with 6 bases in between. The CDR3 runs to 12 residues. Germline lookup yields CDR1 MNHNS and CDR2 SASEGT.

The chain carries TRBV4-1 and TRBJ2-7; TRBD2 matches at 7 bases. The CDR3 is made up of 15 amino acids. J gave up 2 bases and V 0 bases, and 4 bases lay outside the gene matches. Germline assignment: CDR1 MGHRA and CDR2 YSYEKL. The CDR3 reads CASSQDAGVAYEQYF. CDR3 sequence (DNA): TGCGCCAGCAGCCAAGATGCGGGGGTGGCCTACGAGCAGTACTTC.

A few counts support this clonotype. The chain uses TRBV29-1 and TRBJ1-2; D remains unclear. Germline assignment: CDR1 SQVTM and CDR2 ANQGSEA. The CDR3 spans 8 residues. Trimming took off 7 bases at V and 8 bases at J, with 5 bases between the two ends. The CDR3 nucleotides read TGCAGCGCTAAGGGCTACACCTTC. The encoded protein is CSAKGYTF.

The chain is built from TRBV25-1 and TRBJ1-2; no reliable D call. The V end was cut by 1 base, the J end by 0 bases, with 9 bases between. The CDR3 consists of 15 residues. Per the germline V gene, CDR1 is MGHDK and CDR2 is SYGVNS. CDR3 loop: CASSESVRTNYGYTF. In DNA, the CDR3 is TGTGCCAGCAGTGAATCGGTTCGCACTAACTATGGCTACACCTTC.

The chain joins TRBV10-3 to TRBJ1-5; D is unclear. The germline V gene encodes CDR1 ENHRY and CDR2 SYGVKD. V was cut by 0 bases and J by 6 bases, with 9 bases left in between. This CDR3 spans 14 amino acids. The CDR3 DNA reads as TGTGCCATCAGTGAGTCGTCTGGGATTCAGCCCCAGCATTTT. Protein sequence: CAISESSGIQPQHF.

The CDR3 is CASRNEGTDTQYF. In DNA, the CDR3 is TGTGCCAGTCGGAATGAGGGGACAGATACGCAGTATTTT. V and J are TRBV19 and TRBJ2-3; D tentatively reads TRBD1 or TRBD2 (5 bases each). V lost 8 bases, J lost 3 bases, and 12 bases lay in between. This CDR3 has 13 amino acids. Per germline, CDR1 LNHDA and CDR2 SQIVND (reference sequence).

J is TRBJ2-2 and V is TRBV20-1; 14 bases align to TRBD2. This CDR3 region has 16 residues. V gave up 6 bases and J gave up 5 bases; unmatched junction bases: 8. Germline CDR1 reads DFQATT; CDR2 reads SNEGSKA (reference sequence). CDR3 amino acids: CSAQGLAGVNTGELFF. As DNA, the CDR3 is TGCAGTGCCCAGGGACTAGCGGGGGTCAATACCGGGGAGCTGTTTTTT.

The chain combines TRBV5-6 with TRBJ2-1; D perhaps matches TRBD1 (5 bases). Between the trimmed V and J ends, which lost 4 bases and 6 bases, there was a span of 17 bases. Germline values: CDR1 SGHDT, CDR2 YYEEEE. The CDR3 is 15 residues long. The CDR3 DNA sequence: TGTGCCAGCAGCCTCCGGGCAGGGCTGGGCAATGAGCAGTTCTTC. Its protein is CASSLRAGLGNEQFF.

This sequence joins TRBV20-1 and TRBJ1-1; tentative D call: TRBD1 (5 bases). Germline V lookup: CDR1 DFQATT, CDR2 SNEGSKA (reference sequence). The CDR3 sequence is 15 residues long. The CDR3: CSLKGMDTSNTEAFF. CDR3 sequence (DNA): TGCAGCCTCAAAGGAATGGACACCTCGAACACTGAAGCTTTCTTT.

This clonotype was observed a single time. The gene calls are TRBV7-8 and TRBJ2-1; TRBD1 matches at 9 bases. There are 18 residues in the CDR3. The ends lost 1 base at V and 5 bases at J; junction bases unmatched: 12. From germline, CDR1 is SGHVS and CDR2 FQNEAQ. The CDR3 sequence: CASSLGVVGTGPDNEQFF. CDR3 DNA sequence: TGTGCCAGCAGCTTAGGTGTGGTTGGGACAGGGCCTGACAATGAGCAGTTCTTC.